The 19 T cell receptor beta chains in this list originate from one sample, sequenced in a study of breast tumors, draining lymph nodes, adjacent tissues. Samples came from axillary lymph nodes draining the breast cancer. TCRdb re-called the multiplex PCR reads with MiXCR, one entry per CDR3 protein. The table includes 140,000 to 150,000 distinct CDR3 sequences, about 31% detected once. The sample consisted of axillary lymph node tissue. These receptors all come from a female donor with breast cancer. Some clones in this sample may be carry-over from other donors' samples.

This clonotype was observed at least ten times. The chain uses TRBV30 and TRBJ2-3; D unclear. The CDR3 consists of 13 residues. Germline CDR1 reads GTSNPN; CDR2 reads SVGIG (reference sequence). The germline V and J ends were trimmed by 1 base and 2 bases, with 7 bases remaining between them. The CDR3 coding sequence is TGTGCCTGGAGTGGAGGCAACACAGATACGCAGTATTTT. This sequence encodes CAWSGGNTDTQYF.

This clonotype was observed a few times. The chain is built from TRBV20-1 and TRBJ1-1, with D hard to call. Trimming left V 0 bases short and J 2 bases short, with 19 bases between. The length of the CDR3 is 17 residues. CDR1 is DFQATT, CDR2 SNEGSKA, per germline (reference sequence). In nucleotides, the CDR3 is TGCAGTGCTAGAGATAGTCGGGGAGTTTTGGGAAACACTGAAGCTTTCTTT. Protein: CSARDSRGVLGNTEAFF.

This clonotype was seen repeatedly, ten times or more. The chain has TRBV20-1 and TRBJ2-6; 7 nucleotides agree with TRBD1. CDR3 length: 15 amino acids. The V and J ends lost 5 bases and 0 bases, in that order; junction bases with no gene match: 4. Germline V CDR1 and CDR2: DFQATT, SNEGSKA (reference sequence). This chain's CDR3 is CSARQGYSGANVLTF. The CDR3 nucleotides are TGCAGTGCTCGACAGGGATACTCTGGGGCCAACGTCCTGACTTTC.

At least ten counts were recorded for this clonotype. This chain connects TRBV4-3 to TRBJ2-7, with D uncertain. The V gene's germline CDR1 is LGHNA and CDR2 YSLEER. This CDR3 has 11 residues. Between the trimmed V and J ends, which lost 4 bases and 2 bases, there was a span of 3 bases. The CDR3 DNA is TGCGCCAGCAGCCCGACCTACGAGCAGTACGTC. Amino acids: CASSPTYEQYV.

This chain links TRBV7-9 with TRBJ1-1; D unclear. V lost 1 base and J 4 bases, leaving 10 bases between the germline ends. The CDR3 extends over 14 amino acids. Germline V CDR1 and CDR2: SEHNR, FQNEAQ (reference sequence). The CDR3 loop reads CASSLVREVTEAFF. The DNA for the CDR3 is TGTGCCAGCAGCTTAGTCCGGGAGGTCACTGAAGCTTTCTTT.

This clonotype was found many times. This chain connects TRBV11-1 to TRBJ2-5; 7 bases are a match to TRBD2. This CDR3 spans 16 amino acids. J was trimmed by 1 base and V by 0 bases; bases with no gene match: 5. The germline CDR1 and CDR2 sequences are SGHAT and FQDESV (reference sequence). CDR3 nucleotide sequence: TGTGCCAGCAGCTTAGCGACTAGCACCTTCCAAGAGACCCAGTACTTC. As protein: CASSLATSTFQETQYF.

In its sample, this clonotype was seen many times. J is TRBJ1-2 and V is TRBV7-8; TRBD1 agrees at 7 bases. Germline-derived CDR1 and CDR2 are SGHVS and FQNEAQ. The CDR3 covers 17 residues. The V and J ends lost 3 bases and 7 bases, in that order; junction bases with no gene match: 17. In nucleotides, the CDR3 is TGTGCCAGCAGCTTGGCGGCAGGGGGAAGTCGAGGACTTGGCTACACCTTC. This gives the protein CASSLAAGGSRGLGYTF.

A note on this clonotype: A much more abundant neighbour one base away suggests this may be a read error. The chain links TRBV9 to TRBJ1-6; weak D call: TRBD1 (6 bases). The germline V gene encodes CDR1 SGDLS and CDR2 YYNGEE. This CDR3 has 15 residues. CDR3 coding DNA: TGTGCCAGCAGCCCACGGACCAGGGGAAGATCACCCCCCCACTTT. Translation gives CASSPRTRGRSPPHF.

This clonotype was found many times. The chain has TRBV27 and TRBJ1-4; a weak D match, TRBD1 (5 bases). CDR3 length: 14 amino acids. The V gene lost 5 bases and the J gene lost 8 bases, with 15 bases spanning the gap. Germline CDR1 MNHEY, CDR2 SMNVEV (reference sequence). CDR3 protein: CASSHGGVGEKLFF. As DNA, the CDR3 is TGTGCCAGCAGTCATGGGGGGGTTGGCGAAAAACTGTTTTTT.

The rearrangement uses TRBV20-1 and TRBJ1-1; D call uncertain. CDR1 and CDR2 from the germline V gene are DFQATT and SNEGSKA (reference sequence). There are 10 residues in the CDR3. The V gene lost 7 bases and the J gene lost 5 bases, with 8 bases spanning the gap. The CDR3 here is CSVEGTEAFF. For the CDR3, the DNA is TGCAGTGTAGAAGGGACTGAAGCTTTCTTT.

The chain links TRBV5-1 to TRBJ2-3; either TRBD1 or TRBD2 may supply D (6 bases each). The length of the CDR3 is 14 residues. In germline, CDR1 is SGHRS, CDR2 YFSETQ. V was pared by 4 bases and J by 3 bases, with 12 bases between. CDR3 sequence reads: CASSLRGGTDTQYF. In nucleotides, the CDR3 is TGCGCCAGCAGCCTTAGAGGGGGGACAGATACGCAGTATTTT.

In the case of this clonotype: This could be a read error, since a much larger clone is one nucleotide away. This chain uses TRBV11-1 with TRBJ1-2, with D tentatively TRBD1 (6 bases). This CDR3 contains 13 residues. Germline lookup yields CDR1 SGHAT and CDR2 FQDESV (reference sequence). CDR3 region: CASGLGVQGGYTF. The CDR3 bases are TGTGCCAGCGGCTTGGGGGTCCAGGGGGGCTACACCTTC. Together with reference TRBV11-1 and TRBJ1-2, the CDR3 gives the full variable domain: EAEVAQSPRYKITEKSQAVAFWCDPISGHATLYWYRQILGQGPELLVQFQDESVVDDSQLPKDRFSAERLKGVDSTLKIQPAELGDSAMYLCASGLGVQGGYTFGSGTRLTVV.

Only one count was recorded for this clonotype. The chain is built from TRBV2 and TRBJ2-1, with TRBD1 matching 9 bases. The germline CDR1 and CDR2 sequences are SNHLY and FYNNEI. Germline trimming cut 6 bases from V and 8 bases from J; bases unmatched to any gene: 11. This CDR3 contains 15 residues. The CDR3 here is CASSPRDRASDEQFF. Written as DNA, the CDR3 is TGTGCCAGCAGCCCACGGGACAGGGCTTCCGATGAGCAGTTCTTC.

The J gene is TRBJ2-3, the V gene TRBV11-2; 7 bases are a match to TRBD1. The V segment lost 4 bases and the J segment 11 bases; nucleotides outside the gene matches: 15. Germline V CDR1 and CDR2: SGHAT, FQNNGV. The CDR3 is 15 amino acids. CDR3: CASSYYGTASNEQYF. Here the CDR3 DNA reads TGTGCCAGCAGCTACTACGGGACAGCGAGCAATGAGCAGTATTTT.

This clonotype was seen a few times. This may be a read error: a much more frequent sequence differs by one nucleotide. The V and J genes are TRBV6-5 and TRBJ2-3; D is unclear. The CDR3 loop spans 14 amino acids. Germline V gives CDR1 MNHEY, CDR2 SVGAGI. V was trimmed by 5 bases and J by 5 bases, leaving 14 bases between them. CDR3 coding DNA: TGTGCCAGCAGTCACAGAATACCCATAGATACGCAGTATTTT. Translated, it gives CASSHRIPIDTQYF.

This clonotype was recorded at least ten times. This chain's CDR3 is CASSLRQDGYEQYF. CDR3 DNA sequence: TGTGCCAGCTCACTCCGACAGGATGGATACGAGCAGTACTTC. The J gene is TRBJ2-7, the V gene TRBV18, with a tentative D call TRBD1 (6 bases). V was shortened by 4 bases and J by 4 bases, with 14 bases between the two germline ends. Germline V gene data show CDR1 as KGHSH and CDR2 as LQKENI. The CDR3 is made up of 14 amino acids.

For this clonotype: This may stem from a read error, because a much larger clone lies one nucleotide away. Without the conserved terminal phenylalanine or tryptophan, this CDR3 likely stems from a read error. This chain uses TRBV6-2 or TRBV6-3 with TRBJ1-2, with D tentatively TRBD1 (5 bases). The CDR3 is made up of 15 amino acids. Trimming cost V 0 bases and J 6 bases, with 14 bases left between them. CDR1 and CDR2 from the germline V gene are MNHEY and SVGEGT. DNA for the CDR3: TGTGCCAGCAGTTACTCGGGGCGAAAAGGCGATGGCTACACCTGC. Encoded protein: CASSYSGRKGDGYTC.

There are many counts of this clonotype. The V and J genes are TRBV4-1 and TRBJ1-5, with TRBD1 identical over 10 bases. Germline V gives CDR1 MGHRA, CDR2 YSYEKL. The CDR3 runs to 18 residues. V lost 0 bases and J lost 1; bases outside the gene matches: 6. The CDR3 protein is CASSQDGQGDESNQPQHF. The CDR3 DNA reads as TGCGCCAGCAGCCAAGATGGACAGGGGGATGAAAGCAATCAGCCCCAGCATTTT.

This chain links TRBV4-1 with TRBJ2-7; D is uncertain. CDR1 is MGHRA, CDR2 YSYEKL, per germline. The V end lost 1 base, the J end lost 1 base, and 14 bases lay between the germline ends. The CDR3 is made up of 16 amino acids. CDR3 protein: CASSQGAWAVSYEQYF. CDR3 DNA: TGCGCCAGCAGCCAAGGGGCTTGGGCAGTGTCCTACGAGCAGTACTTC.